The 28 T cell receptor beta chains reported below all come from one sample, sequenced in a study of metastatic and nonmetastatic thyroid tumors. MiXCR re-clonotyped the PCR reads for TCRdb. Altogether approximately 7,000 clones are present, around two fifths being singletons, with the ten largest covering roughly 21%. Not a single patient had been given any form of treatment at any point before undergoing thyroid surgery. The specimen was tumor tissue. The receptors here all came from a female donor with papillary thyroid cancer or a benign thyroid nodule (not recorded which). Some clones in this sample may be carry-over from other donors' samples.

This clone has a handful of counts. J is TRBJ1-6 and V is TRBV6-1, with a tentative D call TRBD1 (5 bases). V was pared by 6 bases and J by 0 bases, with 15 bases between. The CDR3 has 17 residues. Germline assignment: CDR1 MNHNS and CDR2 SASEGT. Here the CDR3 reads CASRFTGHHSYNSPLHF. The CDR3 bases are TGTGCCAGCAGATTTACAGGACACCACTCCTATAATTCACCCCTCCACTTT.

The chain couples TRBV4-3 to TRBJ2-3, with TRBD2 matching over 7 bases. The V gene's germline CDR1 is LGHNA and CDR2 YSLEER. This CDR3 contains 16 residues. The J segment lost 5 bases and the V segment lost 0 bases, leaving 8 bases of the junction unmatched. This chain's CDR3 is CASSQDFAGEVDTQYF. The DNA of the CDR3 is TGCGCCAGCAGCCAAGATTTTGCGGGAGAGGTAGATACGCAGTATTTT.

J is TRBJ1-4 and V is TRBV20-1; TRBD1 agrees at 7 bases. Germline V gene lookup returns CDR1 DFQATT and CDR2 SNEGSKA (reference sequence). This CDR3 is 15 amino acids long. J was trimmed by 3 bases and V by 6 bases; bases with no gene match: 10. For the CDR3, the DNA is TGCAGTGCAGAAGAGCAGGGGGGATCTAATGAAAAACTGTTTTTT. Encoded protein: CSAEEQGGSNEKLFF.

By sample share, this clone is medium-sized. The rearrangement links TRBV9 to TRBJ2-7; D is unclear. Germline V gene lookup returns CDR1 SGDLS and CDR2 YYNGEE. Trimming cost V 4 bases and J 0 bases, with 11 bases left between them. CDR3 length: 14 residues. The CDR3 loop is CASSPHPGSYEQYF. Written as DNA, the CDR3 is TGTGCCAGCAGCCCCCACCCCGGCTCCTACGAGCAGTACTTC.

This clone ranks as medium-sized. The chain has TRBV5-8 and TRBJ2-7, with 8 positions matching TRBD1. The CDR3 has 15 residues. The ends lost 2 bases at V and 4 bases at J; junction bases unmatched: 8. Germline V gene lookup returns CDR1 SGHTS and CDR2 YDEGEE. The CDR3 is CASSLRTGPTYEQYF. The CDR3 DNA reads as TGTGCCAGCAGCTTAAGGACAGGGCCAACATACGAGCAGTACTTC.

By share, this clone counts as medium-sized. CDR3 region: CATSRDSGFANTGELFF. The CDR3 nucleotides read TGTGCCACCAGCAGAGATAGTGGATTCGCGAACACCGGGGAGCTGTTTTTT. The rearrangement joins TRBV15 to TRBJ2-2, with D uncertain. Trimming took off 0 bases at V and 0 bases at J, with 11 bases between the two ends. Germline values: CDR1 LNHNV, CDR2 YYDKDF (reference sequence). The CDR3 is 17 amino acids.

V is TRBV30 and J is TRBJ1-6, with D unresolved. CDR1 is GTSNPN and CDR2 is SVGIG in the germline V gene (reference sequence). The CDR3 has 13 residues. V lost 0 bases to trimming and J lost 9 bases, with 9 bases between them. CDR3 nucleotides: TGTGCCTGGAGTGTCGCGGAGAGTTCACCCCTCCACTTT. Residues: CAWSVAESSPLHF.

The V and J genes are TRBV15 and TRBJ1-4; TRBD1 aligns across 7 bases. The ends lost 0 bases at V and 7 bases at J; junction bases unmatched: 8. CDR1 LNHNV and CDR2 YYDKDF come from the germline V gene (reference sequence). The CDR3 contains 16 residues. The CDR3 DNA reads as TGTGCCACCAGCAGAGATCTGGCAGGGGGAGGTGAAAAACTGTTTTTT. Translated, it gives CATSRDLAGGGEKLFF.

The gene calls are TRBV20-1 and TRBJ1-5; D gene uncertain. The CDR3 covers 14 residues. CDR1 and CDR2 from the germline V gene are DFQATT and SNEGSKA (reference sequence). The V gene lost 1 base and the J gene lost 3 bases, with 10 bases spanning the gap. CDR3 in amino acids: CSARGTPDNQPQHF. In DNA form, the CDR3 reads TGCAGTGCTAGAGGGACTCCTGACAATCAGCCCCAGCATTTT.

This chain uses TRBV6-1 with TRBJ2-4; TRBD2 aligns across 7 bases. There are 14 residues in the CDR3. Germline V gene lookup returns CDR1 MNHNS and CDR2 SASEGT. With V trimmed by 5 bases and J by 6 bases, 7 bases remained unmatched. The CDR3 sequence: CASSPPGGANIQYF. The CDR3 DNA follows: TGTGCCAGCAGTCCTCCGGGGGGAGCAAACATTCAGTACTTC.

V gene TRBV20-1 combines with J gene TRBJ1-5; D is perhaps TRBD1 (5 bases). Germline values: CDR1 DFQATT, CDR2 SNEGSKA (reference sequence). The V gene lost 6 bases and the J gene lost 7 bases, with 19 bases spanning the gap. This CDR3 contains 14 residues. In nucleotides, the CDR3 is TGCAGTGCCGAGATGCGGGACCATCGACAGCCCCAGCATTTT. Its translation is CSAEMRDHRQPQHF.

The rearrangement links TRBV30 to TRBJ1-1; D is possibly TRBD1 (6 bases). V was trimmed by 1 base and J by 4 bases, leaving 19 bases between them. Germline assignment: CDR1 GTSNPN and CDR2 SVGIG (reference sequence). The CDR3 covers 16 residues. The CDR3 nucleotides read TGTGCCTGGAGTGACCCGGGGGGGGCGCGGAGCACTGAAGCTTTCTTT. Protein: CAWSDPGGARSTEAFF. The full variable domain, completed using reference TRBV30 and TRBJ1-1, is SQTIHQWPATLVQPVGSPLSLECTVEGTSNPNLYWYRQAAGRGLQLLFYSVGIGQISSEVPQNLSASRPQDRQFILSSKKLLLSDSGFYLCAWSDPGGARSTEAFFGQGTRLTVV.

The genes are TRBV12-3 or TRBV12-4 and TRBJ1-5; D is possibly TRBD1 (5 bases). Trimming took off 7 bases at V and 3 bases at J, with 10 bases between the two ends. The CDR3 has 13 residues. CDR3 nucleotide sequence: TGTGCCAGCATGGGGGATCCCAATCAGCCCCAGCATTTT. This codes for CASMGDPNQPQHF.

The sample holds many counts of this clone. The CDR3 DNA sequence: TGTGCCAGCAGCCTCACCGACGGAGAAAAACTGTTTTTT. Residues: CASSLTDGEKLFF. The chain is built from TRBV5-4 and TRBJ1-4; D is uncertain. V lost 4 bases, J lost 8 bases, and 12 bases lay in between. CDR1 SGHNT and CDR2 YYREEE come from the germline V gene (reference sequence). The CDR3 is made up of 13 amino acids.

The chain joins TRBV7-9 to TRBJ2-1; maybe TRBD2 (6 bases). The germline gives CDR1 SEHNR, CDR2 FQNEAQ (reference sequence). The V end lost 4 bases, the J end lost 15 bases, and 13 bases lay between the germline ends. This CDR3 is 11 amino acids long. This chain's CDR3 is CASSSSSETFF. Here the CDR3 DNA reads TGTGCCAGCAGCTCTTCTAGCGAGACGTTCTTC.

This clone was detected a few times. The chain employs TRBV2 and TRBJ2-2; TRBD1 is a possible D gene (6 bases). Between the trimmed V and J ends, which lost 8 bases and 1 base, there was a span of 14 bases. In germline, CDR1 is SNHLY, CDR2 FYNNEI. This CDR3 comprises 15 residues. This chain's CDR3 is CASGEDRKNTGELFF. The CDR3 DNA is TGTGCCAGCGGGGAAGACAGGAAGAACACCGGGGAGCTGTTTTTT.

This clone was picked up a small number of times. This chain uses TRBV28 with TRBJ2-7, with 8 bases aligning to TRBD2. This CDR3 comprises 14 residues. V dropped 6 bases and J dropped 2; count of bases not matched to a gene: 6. Germline V CDR1 and CDR2: MDHEN, SYDVKM. CDR3 DNA sequence: TGTGCCAGCAGGGCGGGAGGCCCTACCTACGAGCAGTACTTC. Its protein product is CASRAGGPTYEQYF.

This chain joins TRBV18 and TRBJ1-2; D gene ambiguous. The V end was cut by 2 bases, the J end by 4 bases, with 11 bases between. CDR3 length: 14 residues. Germline CDR1 KGHSH, CDR2 LQKENI. CDR3 sequence: CASSPEKQGYGYTF. The CDR3 nucleotides read TGTGCCAGCTCACCAGAAAAGCAAGGCTATGGCTACACCTTC.

The rearrangement joins TRBV24-1 to TRBJ2-1; the match to TRBD2 covers 9 bases. This CDR3 has 15 amino acids. The germline V gene encodes CDR1 KGHDR and CDR2 SFDVKD. J was trimmed by 4 bases and V by 3 bases; bases with no gene match: 3. The CDR3 sequence: CATSDRLAGYNEQFF. The CDR3 coding sequence is TGTGCCACCAGTGATCGGCTAGCGGGGTACAATGAGCAGTTCTTC.

The chain uses TRBV6-1 and TRBJ1-1; D might be TRBD1 (5 bases). Trimming cost V 5 bases and J 0 bases, with 7 bases left between them. The CDR3 has 13 amino acids. CDR1 is MNHNS, CDR2 SASEGT, per germline. The CDR3 nucleotides are TGTGCCAGCAGTAAGACAGTGAACACTGAAGCTTTCTTT. Translation: CASSKTVNTEAFF.

This chain links TRBV20-1 with TRBJ1-2, with D perhaps TRBD1 (5 bases). CDR3 size: 16 residues. The V end was cut by 5 bases, the J end by 2 bases, with 21 bases between. Germline CDR1 is DFQATT and CDR2 is SNEGSKA (reference sequence). CDR3 residues: CSAPPGRPRGNYGYTF. DNA of the CDR3: TGCAGTGCTCCACCGGGACGTCCGAGGGGAAACTATGGCTACACCTTC.

As to this clone: At one of its ends the junction is not consistent with the germline gene, which may arise from a read error. This rearrangement joins TRBV3-1 to TRBJ2-1; a possible D gene is TRBD2 (5 bases). CDR3 length: 19 residues. Germline V gene lookup returns CDR1 LGHDT and CDR2 YNNKEL (reference sequence). CDR3: CASSQDRSGSSRSYNDQFF. DNA of the CDR3: TGTGCCAGCAGCCAAGATCGTAGTGGGAGTTCGCGGTCCTACAATGATCAGTTCTTC.

This chain joins TRBV6-2 or TRBV6-3 and TRBJ2-7, with TRBD1 identical over 10 bases. The CDR3 totals 14 residues. Germline V gene lookup returns CDR1 MNHEY and CDR2 SVGEGT. Trimming cost V 2 bases and J 6 bases; bases outside gene matches: 4. CDR3 in DNA: TGTGCCAGCAGTTACCGGGGACAGGGGCTCGAGCAGTACTTC. It is translated as CASSYRGQGLEQYF.

The table lists this clone with many counts. CDR3 nucleotides: TGTGCCTGGAGTGCCGGGACGGAGGACTCAGGGGAGCTGTTTTTT. Its translation is CAWSAGTEDSGELFF. The J gene is TRBJ2-2, the V gene TRBV30, with D possibly called TRBD1 or TRBD2 (5 bases each). The germline CDR1 and CDR2 sequences are GTSNPN and SVGIG (reference sequence). V was pared by 1 base and J by 8 bases, with 17 bases between. CDR3 length equals 15 residues.

This clone is classed as medium-sized. The rearrangement joins TRBV5-5 to TRBJ1-3; TRBD1 agrees at 8 bases. The V and J ends lost 5 bases and 7 bases, in that order; junction bases with no gene match: 14. This CDR3 has 16 amino acids. Germline CDR1 is SGHKS and CDR2 is YYEKEE (reference sequence). CDR3 nucleotide sequence: TGTGCCAGCAGTCCCCTCGGGACAGGCTCTGCCAACACCATATATTTT. Translation: CASSPLGTGSANTIYF.

The rearrangement joins TRBV5-1 to TRBJ1-4, with D perhaps matching TRBD1 (5 bases). Germline V lookup: CDR1 SGHRS, CDR2 YFSETQ. The V end was cut by 4 bases, the J end by 8 bases, with 12 bases between. This CDR3 spans 13 amino acids. CDR3 sequence reads: CASSLPTAEKLFF. The CDR3 DNA is TGCGCCAGCAGCCTCCCGACAGCCGAAAAACTGTTTTTT.

Within the sample, this clone is medium-sized. The chain is built from TRBV6-1 and TRBJ1-3; D may be TRBD1 (5 bases). The CDR3 consists of 16 residues. Trimming removed 0 bases at V and 2 bases at J, with 11 bases between. CDR1 and CDR2 (germline): MNHNS, SASEGT. In DNA form, the CDR3 reads TGTGCCAGCAGTGAAGCCATAGGGGCGGCTGGAAACACCATATATTTT. Translated: CASSEAIGAAGNTIYF.

This clone qualifies as medium-sized. CDR3 sequence reads: CSATPRMNTEAFF. In nucleotides, the CDR3 is TGCAGTGCTACACCGAGGATGAACACTGAAGCTTTCTTT. This chain connects TRBV20-1 to TRBJ1-1; D unclear. The CDR3 runs 13 residues. Germline loops: CDR1 DFQATT, CDR2 SNEGSKA (reference sequence). V shed 4 bases and J shed 0 bases, with 9 bases lying between them.